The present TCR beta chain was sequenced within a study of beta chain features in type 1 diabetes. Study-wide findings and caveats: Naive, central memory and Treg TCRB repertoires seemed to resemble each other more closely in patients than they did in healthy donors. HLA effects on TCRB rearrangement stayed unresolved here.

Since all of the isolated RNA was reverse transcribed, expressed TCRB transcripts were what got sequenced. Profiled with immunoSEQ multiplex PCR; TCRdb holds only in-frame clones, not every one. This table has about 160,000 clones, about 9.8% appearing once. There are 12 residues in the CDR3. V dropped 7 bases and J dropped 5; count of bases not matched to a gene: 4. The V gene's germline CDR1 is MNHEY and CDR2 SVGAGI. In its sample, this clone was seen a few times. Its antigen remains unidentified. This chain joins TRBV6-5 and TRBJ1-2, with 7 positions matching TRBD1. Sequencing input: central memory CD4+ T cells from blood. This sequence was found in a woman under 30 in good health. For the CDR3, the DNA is TGTGCCAGCAAGGAGGGGGCGTATGGCTACACCTTC. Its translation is CASKEGAYGYTF.